Here is one T cell receptor beta chain with its context. The antigen remains undetermined. PCR involved 60 Vbeta and 13 Jbeta primers. The protocol was immunoSEQ multiplex PCR, while the TCRdb copy is restricted to in-frame clones and leaves out a portion. In the table there are approximately 77,000 clones, 70% to 85% of which are singletons. The entry originates in a study of cytomegalovirus exposure and HLA in healthy donors. Study-wide points: Reportedly, a later analysis found an Asian-associated ancestry cluster had fewer N-insertions than the roughly 630-donor mean. The authors later linked a missense DCLRE1C variant to TCR beta V- and J-gene trimming.

In germline, CDR1 is KGHSH, CDR2 LQKENI. V lost 3 bases, J lost 5 bases, and 5 bases stayed unmatched. This CDR3 has 14 amino acids. Donors counted as nominally healthy when sampled, yet unrecorded immune exposures were likely. This rearrangement joins TRBV18 to TRBJ2-5; 8 bases map to TRBD1. The sequenced sample was PBMCs. The clonotype originates from a woman aged 40-49 years in good health and CMV-seronegative. CDR3 nucleotides: TGTGCCAGCTCACCCTCCGGACAGGGCGAGACCCAGTACTTC. Translated, it gives CASSPSGQGETQYF.